This T cell receptor beta chain was retrieved from a study of T cells in Graves' hyperthyroidism and ophthalmopathy. Authors of the study amplified TCR beta CDR3 regions from RNA transcripts. Using the HTBI primer set, a first-round RT-PCR was run on the TCR CDR3. Using its own MiXCR run on the multiplex PCR reads, TCRdb lists one record per CDR3 protein. The sample has some 350,000 distinct CDR3 sequences, about a sixth seen once. The CDR3 loop spans 15 amino acids. Germline values: CDR1 SNHLY, CDR2 FYNNEI. V was pared by 10 bases and J by 0 bases, with 16 bases between. The receptor was derived from a woman aged 18-29 years with Graves' hyperthyroidism that later progressed to Graves' ophthalmopathy. The sequenced sample was blood. V usage is TRBV2 and J usage is TRBJ2-1; D perhaps matches TRBD2 (6 bases). The CDR3 here is CAISPGLSSYNEQFF. The CDR3 nucleotides are TGTGCCATCAGCCCGGGACTTAGCTCCTACAATGAGCAGTTCTTC.